The T cell receptor (beta chain) under discussion was sequenced for a study of T-cell reconstitution after alpha-beta-depleted transplantation in children. Unique molecular identifiers were built into the TCRbeta library. TCRdb ran MiXCR on the PCR reads and lists one entry per CDR3 protein. The sample gives under 450,000 distinct CDR3 sequences, approximately 12% of which show up once; roughly 4.5% is in the top ten. The ends lost 7 bases at V and 3 bases at J; junction bases unmatched: 9. CDR1 is SGHRS, CDR2 YFSETQ, per germline. CDR3 length equals 15 residues. This receptor was identified in a human donor who donated a stem cell graft to a child with Fanconi anemia. The rearrangement links TRBV5-1 to TRBJ1-4; TRBD1 agrees at 7 bases. Sequencing was performed on PBMCs, taken from the stem cell graft. This CDR3 is CASSTGAVSNEKLFF. The DNA for the CDR3 is TGCGCCAGCTCAACAGGGGCGGTTTCTAATGAAAAACTGTTTTTT.